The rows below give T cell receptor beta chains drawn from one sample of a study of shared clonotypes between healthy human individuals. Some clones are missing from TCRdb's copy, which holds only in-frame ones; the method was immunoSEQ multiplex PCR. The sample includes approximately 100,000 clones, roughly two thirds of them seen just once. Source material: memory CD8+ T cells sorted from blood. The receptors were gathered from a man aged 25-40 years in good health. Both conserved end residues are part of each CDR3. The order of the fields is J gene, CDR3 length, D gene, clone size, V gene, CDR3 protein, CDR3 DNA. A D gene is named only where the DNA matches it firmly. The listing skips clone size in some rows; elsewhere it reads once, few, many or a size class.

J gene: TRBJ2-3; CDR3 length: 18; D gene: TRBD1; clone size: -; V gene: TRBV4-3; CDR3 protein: CASSHNRGDRVSPDTQYF; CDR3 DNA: TGCGCCAGCAGCCATAATCGGGGGGACAGGGTTTCTCCAGATACGCAGTATTTT
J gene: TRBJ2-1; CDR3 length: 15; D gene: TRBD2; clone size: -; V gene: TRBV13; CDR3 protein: CASSSPGLAFDEQFF; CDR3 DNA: TGTGCCAGCAGCTCACCGGGACTAGCGTTTGATGAGCAGTTCTTC
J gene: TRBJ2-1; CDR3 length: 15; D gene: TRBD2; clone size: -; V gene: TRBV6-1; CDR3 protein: CASSELAGKRDEQFF; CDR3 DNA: TGTGCCAGCAGTGAACTAGCGGGAAAAAGGGATGAGCAGTTCTTC
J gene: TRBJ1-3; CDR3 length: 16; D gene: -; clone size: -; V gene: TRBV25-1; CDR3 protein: CASSVLSRLSGNTIYF; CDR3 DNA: TGTGCCAGCAGTGTTTTGTCCCGACTCTCTGGAAACACCATATATTTT
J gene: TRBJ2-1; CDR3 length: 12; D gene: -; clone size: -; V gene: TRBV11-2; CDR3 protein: CASQGERDEQFF; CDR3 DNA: TGTGCCAGCCAGGGAGAGAGGGATGAGCAGTTCTTC
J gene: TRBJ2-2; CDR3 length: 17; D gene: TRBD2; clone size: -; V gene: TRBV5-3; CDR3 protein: CARSLSKLAGGDGELFF; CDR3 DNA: TGTGCCAGAAGCTTGTCTAAACTAGCGGGAGGGGACGGGGAGCTGTTTTTT
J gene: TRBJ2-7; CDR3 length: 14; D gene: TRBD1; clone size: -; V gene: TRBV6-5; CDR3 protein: CASSLGQGIFEQYF; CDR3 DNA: TGTGCCAGCAGCCTCGGACAGGGAATCTTCGAGCAGTACTTC
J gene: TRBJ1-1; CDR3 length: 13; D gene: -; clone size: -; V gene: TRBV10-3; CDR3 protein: CAIHGGLGTEAFF; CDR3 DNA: TGTGCCATCCACGGTGGGCTGGGCACTGAAGCTTTCTTT
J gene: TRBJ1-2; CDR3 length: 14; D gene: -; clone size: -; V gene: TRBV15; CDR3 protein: CATSIEGGFYGYTF; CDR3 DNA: TGTGCCACCAGCATTGAGGGGGGGTTCTATGGCTACACCTTC
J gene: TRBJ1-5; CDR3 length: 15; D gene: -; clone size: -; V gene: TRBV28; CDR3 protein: CASNLGGHSNQPQHF; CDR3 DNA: TGTGCCAGCAACCTCGGGGGACATAGCAATCAGCCCCAGCATTTT
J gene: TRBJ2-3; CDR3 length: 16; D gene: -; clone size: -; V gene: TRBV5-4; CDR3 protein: CASSVLSGSSTDTQYF; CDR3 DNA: TGTGCCAGCAGCGTCCTAAGCGGGTCTAGCACAGATACGCAGTATTTT
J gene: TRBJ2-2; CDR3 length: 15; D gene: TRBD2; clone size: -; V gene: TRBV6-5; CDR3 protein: CASSPSGTSGRELFF; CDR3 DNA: TGTGCCAGCAGTCCTTCCGGGACTAGCGGGAGGGAGCTGTTTTTT
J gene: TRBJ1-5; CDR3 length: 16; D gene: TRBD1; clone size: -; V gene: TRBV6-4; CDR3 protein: CASSAQGGQGNQPQHF; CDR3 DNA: TGTGCCAGCAGTGCTCAAGGGGGACAGGGCAATCAGCCCCAGCATTTT
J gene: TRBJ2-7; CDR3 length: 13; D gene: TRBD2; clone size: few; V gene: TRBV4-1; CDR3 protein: CASSQLTSGIRYF; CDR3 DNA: TGCGCCAGCAGCCAACTGACTAGCGGGATTAGGTACTTC
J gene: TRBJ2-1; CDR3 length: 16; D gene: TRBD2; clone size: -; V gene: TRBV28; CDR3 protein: CASRYLAAYGGNEQFF; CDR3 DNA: TGTGCCAGCAGATACCTAGCGGCCTACGGGGGCAATGAGCAGTTCTTC
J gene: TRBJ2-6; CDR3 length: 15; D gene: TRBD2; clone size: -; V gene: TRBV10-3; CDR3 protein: CAISDRGAGANVLTF; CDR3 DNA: TGTGCCATCAGTGACCGGGGGGCTGGGGCCAACGTCCTGACTTTC
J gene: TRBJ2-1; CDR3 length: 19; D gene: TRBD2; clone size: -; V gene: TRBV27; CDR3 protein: CASSLNPILAGHSYNEQFF; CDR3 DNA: TGTGCCAGCAGTTTAAACCCGATACTAGCGGGACATTCCTACAATGAGCAGTTCTTC
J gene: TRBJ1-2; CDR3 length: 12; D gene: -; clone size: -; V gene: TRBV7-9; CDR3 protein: CASSPRSDGYTF; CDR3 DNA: TGTGCCAGCAGCCCCCGTTCCGATGGCTACACCTTC
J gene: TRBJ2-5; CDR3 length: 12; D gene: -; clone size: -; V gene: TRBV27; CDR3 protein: CAIERFQETQYF; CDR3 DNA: TGTGCCATCGAGAGGTTCCAAGAGACCCAGTACTTC
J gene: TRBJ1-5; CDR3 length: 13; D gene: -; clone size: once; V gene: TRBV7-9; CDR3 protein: CASRKDHNQPQHF; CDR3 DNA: TGTGCCAGCAGGAAAGATCACAATCAGCCCCAGCATTTT
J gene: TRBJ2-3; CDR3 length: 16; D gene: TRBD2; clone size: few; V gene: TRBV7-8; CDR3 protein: CASSRLAGGSTDTQYF; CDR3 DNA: TGTGCCAGCAGCAGGCTAGCGGGAGGGAGCACAGATACGCAGTATTTT
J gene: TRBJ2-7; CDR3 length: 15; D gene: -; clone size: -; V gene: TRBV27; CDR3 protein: CASSLGLPSYYEQYF; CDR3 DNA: TGTGCCAGCAGTTTGGGGCTACCCTCTTACTACGAGCAGTACTTC
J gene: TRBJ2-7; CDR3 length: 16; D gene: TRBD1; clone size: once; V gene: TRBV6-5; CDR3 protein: CASSYSGTGPAYEQYF; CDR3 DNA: TGTGCCAGCAGTTACTCCGGGACAGGTCCAGCCTACGAGCAGTACTTC
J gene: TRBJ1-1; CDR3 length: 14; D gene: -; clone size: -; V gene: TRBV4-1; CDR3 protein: CASSSPGMGGEAFF; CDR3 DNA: TGCGCCAGCAGCTCCCCCGGGATGGGTGGTGAAGCTTTCTTT
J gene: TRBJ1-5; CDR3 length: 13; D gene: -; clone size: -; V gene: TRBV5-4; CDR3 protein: CASSLVDNQPQHF; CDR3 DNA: TGTGCCAGCAGCTTGGTGGATAATCAGCCCCAGCATTTT
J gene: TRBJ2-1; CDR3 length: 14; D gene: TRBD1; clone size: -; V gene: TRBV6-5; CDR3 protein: CASSHRGSYNEQFF; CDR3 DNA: TGTGCCAGCAGTCACAGGGGTTCCTACAATGAGCAGTTCTTC
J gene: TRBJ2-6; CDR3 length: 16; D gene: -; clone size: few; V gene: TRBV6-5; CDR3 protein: CASSYNSGSGANVLTF; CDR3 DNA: TGTGCCAGCAGTTACAACAGTGGTTCTGGGGCCAACGTCCTGACTTTC
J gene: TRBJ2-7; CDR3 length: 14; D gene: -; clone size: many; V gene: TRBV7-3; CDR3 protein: CASSSRTGTYEQYF; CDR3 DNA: TGTGCCAGCAGCTCGAGGACGGGTACCTACGAGCAGTACTTC
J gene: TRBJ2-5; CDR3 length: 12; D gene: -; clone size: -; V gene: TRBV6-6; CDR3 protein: CASSQDRETQYF; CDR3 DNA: TGTGCCAGCAGCCAGGACAGAGAGACCCAGTACTTC
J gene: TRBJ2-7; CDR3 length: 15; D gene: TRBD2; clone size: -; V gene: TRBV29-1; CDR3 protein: CSVGGTSGTSYEQYF; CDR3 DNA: TGCAGCGTTGGAGGAACTAGCGGGACCTCCTACGAGCAGTACTTC
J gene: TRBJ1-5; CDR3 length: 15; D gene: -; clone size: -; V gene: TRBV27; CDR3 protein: CASSLDAGGNQPQHF; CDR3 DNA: TGTGCCAGCAGTTTAGATGCGGGGGGCAATCAGCCCCAGCATTTT
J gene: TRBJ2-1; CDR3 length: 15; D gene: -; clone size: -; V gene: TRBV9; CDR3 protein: CASSDDRSSYNEQFF; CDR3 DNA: TGTGCCAGCAGCGACGACAGGAGCTCCTACAATGAGCAGTTCTTC
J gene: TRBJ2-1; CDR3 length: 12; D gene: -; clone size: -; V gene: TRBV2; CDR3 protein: CASNSNLYEQFF; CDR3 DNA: TGTGCCAGCAACTCGAATCTATATGAGCAGTTCTTC
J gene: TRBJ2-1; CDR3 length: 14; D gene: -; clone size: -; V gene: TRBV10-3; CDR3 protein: CAIMVGVVGNEQFF; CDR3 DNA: TGTGCCATCATGGTTGGCGTCGTGGGGAATGAGCAGTTCTTC
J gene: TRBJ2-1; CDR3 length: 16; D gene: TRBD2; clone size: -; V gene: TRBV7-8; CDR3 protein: CASSGASGSSYNEQFF; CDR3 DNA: TGTGCCAGCAGCGGGGCTAGCGGGAGCTCCTACAATGAGCAGTTCTTC
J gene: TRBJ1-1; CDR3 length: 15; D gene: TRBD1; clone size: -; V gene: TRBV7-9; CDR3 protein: CASSPHGQANTEAFF; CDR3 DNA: TGTGCCAGCAGCCCCCACGGACAGGCAAACACTGAAGCTTTCTTT
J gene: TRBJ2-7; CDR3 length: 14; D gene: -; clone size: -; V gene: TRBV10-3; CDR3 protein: CAISVGGSSYEQYF; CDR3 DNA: TGTGCCATCAGTGTTGGGGGCTCCTCCTACGAGCAGTACTTC
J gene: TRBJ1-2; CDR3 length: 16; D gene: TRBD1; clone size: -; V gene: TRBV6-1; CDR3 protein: CASSEAGDRAANGYTF; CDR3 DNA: TGTGCCAGCAGTGAAGCGGGGGACAGGGCGGCGAACGGCTACACCTTC
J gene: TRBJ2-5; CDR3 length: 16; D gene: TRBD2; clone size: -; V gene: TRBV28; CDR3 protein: CASSLRALAGKETQYF; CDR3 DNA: TGTGCCAGCAGTTTAAGAGCTCTAGCGGGGAAAGAGACCCAGTACTTC
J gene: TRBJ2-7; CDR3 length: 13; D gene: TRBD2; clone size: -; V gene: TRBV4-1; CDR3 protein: CASSLNWEGEQYF; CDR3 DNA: TGCGCCAGCAGCCTCAATTGGGAGGGCGAGCAGTACTTC
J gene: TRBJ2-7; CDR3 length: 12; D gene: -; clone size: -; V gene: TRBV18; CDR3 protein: CASSQLISEQYF; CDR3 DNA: TGTGCCAGCTCACAATTAATAAGCGAGCAGTACTTC
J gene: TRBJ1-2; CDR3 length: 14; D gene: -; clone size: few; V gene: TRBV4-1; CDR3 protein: CASSQDPGSGGYTF; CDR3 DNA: TGCGCCAGCAGCCAAGATCCGGGTTCGGGTGGCTACACCTTC
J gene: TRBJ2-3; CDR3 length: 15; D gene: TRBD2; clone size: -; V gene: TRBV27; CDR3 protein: CASSFTSGPADTQYF; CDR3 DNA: TGTGCCAGCAGTTTTACTAGCGGGCCCGCAGATACGCAGTATTTT
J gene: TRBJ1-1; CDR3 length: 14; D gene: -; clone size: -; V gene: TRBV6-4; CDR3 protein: CASSESVETTEAFF; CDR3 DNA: TGTGCCAGCAGTGAGTCCGTGGAGACGACTGAAGCTTTCTTT
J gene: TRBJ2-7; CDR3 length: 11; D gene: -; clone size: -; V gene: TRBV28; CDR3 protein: CASSQVYEQYF; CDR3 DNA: TGTGCCAGCAGTCAGGTCTACGAGCAGTACTTC
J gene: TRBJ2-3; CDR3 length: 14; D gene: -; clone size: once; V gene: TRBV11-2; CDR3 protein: CASSSGDSTDTQYF; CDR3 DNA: TGTGCCAGCAGCTCCGGGGATAGCACAGATACGCAGTATTTT
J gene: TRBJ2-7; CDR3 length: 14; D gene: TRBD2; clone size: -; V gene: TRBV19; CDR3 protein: CASSILAGTYEQYF; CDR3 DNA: TGTGCCAGTAGTATTCTAGCGGGCACCTACGAGCAGTACTTC
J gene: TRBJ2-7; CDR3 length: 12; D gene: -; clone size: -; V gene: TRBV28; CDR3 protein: CASRALSYEQYF; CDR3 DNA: TGTGCCTCTCGGGCACTCTCCTACGAGCAGTACTTC
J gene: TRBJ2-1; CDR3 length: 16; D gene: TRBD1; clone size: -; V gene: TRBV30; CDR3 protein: CAWSVLRGLTYNEQFF; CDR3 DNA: TGTGCCTGGAGTGTGTTAAGGGGGCTGACCTACAATGAGCAGTTCTTC